These T cell receptor beta chains were read from a single sample in a study of T cells expressing NK-cell markers. TCRdb reanalyzed the 5' RACE reads, giving one entry per CDR3 protein sequence and no DNA. The sample data list under 500,000 distinct CDR3 sequences. The material sequenced was blood T cells: a sorted CD56 or NKG2C T cell subset, CD4+ or CD8+ T cells, or bulk PBMC T cells (not recorded which). The receptors stem from a woman between 18 and 70 years old in good health. Both conserved end residues are part of each CDR3. Fields, in order: J gene, V gene, CDR3 protein.

j_call: TRBJ1-2; v_call: TRBV7-9; cdr3_aa: CASSALDRPINYGYTF
j_call: TRBJ2-5; v_call: TRBV12-3/TRBV12-4; cdr3_aa: CASSPPGVVETQYF
j_call: TRBJ2-5; v_call: TRBV7-9; cdr3_aa: CASSVRVQETQYF
j_call: TRBJ2-7; v_call: TRBV7-9; cdr3_aa: CASSPEYEQYF
j_call: TRBJ1-1; v_call: TRBV29-1; cdr3_aa: CSVGKENTEAFF
j_call: TRBJ2-6; v_call: TRBV5-1; cdr3_aa: CASSLDHSGANVLTF
j_call: TRBJ2-1; v_call: TRBV7-2; cdr3_aa: CASSFPSGSEQFF
j_call: TRBJ2-3; v_call: TRBV11-2; cdr3_aa: CASSFRDTQYF
j_call: TRBJ2-5; v_call: TRBV20-1; cdr3_aa: CSARPSGSGETQYF
j_call: TRBJ1-1; v_call: TRBV12-3/TRBV12-4; cdr3_aa: CASGIYRGLEAFF
j_call: TRBJ1-2; v_call: TRBV5-4; cdr3_aa: CASSPGPPARGYTF
j_call: TRBJ2-6; v_call: TRBV20-1; cdr3_aa: CSAAPGAGANVLTF
j_call: TRBJ2-1; v_call: TRBV20-1; cdr3_aa: CSAYRGLGNEQFF
j_call: TRBJ2-5; v_call: TRBV10-3; cdr3_aa: CAIRTREETQYF
j_call: TRBJ2-2; v_call: TRBV5-6; cdr3_aa: CASSFEGTGELFF
j_call: TRBJ2-7; v_call: TRBV20-1; cdr3_aa: CSAAGGVNTYEQYF
j_call: TRBJ2-3; v_call: TRBV7-2; cdr3_aa: CASSRTSAPTDTQYF
j_call: TRBJ1-1; v_call: TRBV20-1; cdr3_aa: CSARPGETEAFF
j_call: TRBJ2-1; v_call: TRBV10-3; cdr3_aa: CAISGGGDYNEQFF
j_call: TRBJ2-7; v_call: TRBV28; cdr3_aa: CASSRTGTSLYEQYF
j_call: TRBJ2-2; v_call: TRBV20-1; cdr3_aa: CSARVATGVAGELFF
j_call: TRBJ2-3; v_call: TRBV10-3; cdr3_aa: CATKVSGNTDTQYF
j_call: TRBJ2-5; v_call: TRBV29-1; cdr3_aa: CSVEGSGGAQYF
j_call: TRBJ2-3; v_call: TRBV20-1; cdr3_aa: CSADSGRRSDTQYF
j_call: TRBJ2-3; v_call: TRBV3-1; cdr3_aa: CASSPGRETDTQYF
j_call: TRBJ2-1; v_call: TRBV25-1; cdr3_aa: CASSDRGRNEQFF
j_call: TRBJ1-6; v_call: TRBV5-1; cdr3_aa: CASSLLGVREVSPLHF